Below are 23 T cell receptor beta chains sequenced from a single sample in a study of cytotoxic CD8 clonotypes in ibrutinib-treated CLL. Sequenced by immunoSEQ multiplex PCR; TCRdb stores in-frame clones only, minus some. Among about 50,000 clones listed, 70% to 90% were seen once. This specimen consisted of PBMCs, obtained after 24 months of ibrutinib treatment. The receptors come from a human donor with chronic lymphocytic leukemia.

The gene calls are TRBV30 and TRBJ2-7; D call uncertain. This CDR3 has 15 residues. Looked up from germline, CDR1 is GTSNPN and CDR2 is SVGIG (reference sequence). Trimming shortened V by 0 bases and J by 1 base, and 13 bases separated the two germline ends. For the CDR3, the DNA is TGTGCCTGGAGTGTATTCGGTGATCGATCCTACGAGCAGTACTTC. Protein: CAWSVFGDRSYEQYF.

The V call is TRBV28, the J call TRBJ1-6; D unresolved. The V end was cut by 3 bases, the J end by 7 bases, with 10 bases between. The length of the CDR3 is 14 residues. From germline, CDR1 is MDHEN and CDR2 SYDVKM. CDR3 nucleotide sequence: TGTGCCAGCAGTTTTCCGACGGAGAATTCACCCCTCCACTTT. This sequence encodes CASSFPTENSPLHF.

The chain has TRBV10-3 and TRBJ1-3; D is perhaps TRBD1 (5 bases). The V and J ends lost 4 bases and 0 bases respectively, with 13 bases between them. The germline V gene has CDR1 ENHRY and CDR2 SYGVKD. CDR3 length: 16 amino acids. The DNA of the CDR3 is TGTGCCATCAGTGGGGAACAGGTAGCCTCTGGAAACACCATATATTTT. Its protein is CAISGEQVASGNTIYF.

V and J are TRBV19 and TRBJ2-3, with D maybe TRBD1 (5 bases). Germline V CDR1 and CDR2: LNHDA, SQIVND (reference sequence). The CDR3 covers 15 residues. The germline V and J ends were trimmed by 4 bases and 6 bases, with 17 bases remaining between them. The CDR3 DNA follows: TGTGCCAGTAGTAACTCCGGACACCTCTCGGATACGCAGTATTTT. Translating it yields CASSNSGHLSDTQYF.

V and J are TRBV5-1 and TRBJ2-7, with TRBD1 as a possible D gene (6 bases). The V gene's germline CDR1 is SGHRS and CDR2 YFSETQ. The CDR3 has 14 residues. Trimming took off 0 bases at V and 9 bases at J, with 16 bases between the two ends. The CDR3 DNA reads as TGCGCCAGCAGCTTGGAGGGACACCCCGTACGGCAGTACTTC. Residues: CASSLEGHPVRQYF.

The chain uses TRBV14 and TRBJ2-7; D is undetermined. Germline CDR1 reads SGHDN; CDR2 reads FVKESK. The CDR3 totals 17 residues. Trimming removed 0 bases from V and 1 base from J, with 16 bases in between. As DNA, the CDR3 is TGTGCCAGCAGCCAAGATGCCGGTTCTAAGTGGTCCTACGAGCAGTACTTC. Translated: CASSQDAGSKWSYEQYF.

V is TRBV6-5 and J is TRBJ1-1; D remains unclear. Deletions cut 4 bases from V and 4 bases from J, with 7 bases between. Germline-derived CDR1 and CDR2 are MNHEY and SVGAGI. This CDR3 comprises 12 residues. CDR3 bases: TGTGCCAGCAGTTCGCAACGCACTGAAGCTTTCTTT. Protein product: CASSSQRTEAFF.

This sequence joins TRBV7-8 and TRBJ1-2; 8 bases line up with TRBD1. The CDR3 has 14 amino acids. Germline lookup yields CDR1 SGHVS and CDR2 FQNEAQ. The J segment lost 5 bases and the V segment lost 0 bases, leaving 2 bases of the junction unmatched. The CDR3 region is CASSLAGQAYGYTF. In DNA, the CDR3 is TGTGCCAGCAGCTTAGCGGGACAGGCGTATGGCTACACCTTC.

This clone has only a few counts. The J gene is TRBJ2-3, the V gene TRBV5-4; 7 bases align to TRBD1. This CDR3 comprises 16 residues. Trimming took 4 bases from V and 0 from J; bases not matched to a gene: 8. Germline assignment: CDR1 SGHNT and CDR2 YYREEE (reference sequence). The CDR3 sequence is CASSRGRERSTDTQYF. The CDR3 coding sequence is TGTGCCAGCAGCAGGGGGCGAGAACGTAGCACAGATACGCAGTATTTT.

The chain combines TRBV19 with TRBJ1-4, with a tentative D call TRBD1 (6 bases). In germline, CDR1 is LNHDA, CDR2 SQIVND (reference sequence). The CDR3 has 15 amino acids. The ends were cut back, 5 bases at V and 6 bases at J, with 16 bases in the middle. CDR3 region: CASSRPRTADEKLFF. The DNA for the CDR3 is TGTGCCAGTAGTCGTCCCAGGACAGCGGATGAAAAACTGTTTTTT.

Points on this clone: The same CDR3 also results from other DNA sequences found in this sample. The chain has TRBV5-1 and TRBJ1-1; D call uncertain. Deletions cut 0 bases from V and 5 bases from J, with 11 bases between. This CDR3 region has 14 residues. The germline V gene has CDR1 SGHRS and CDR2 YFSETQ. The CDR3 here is CASSLAGVGTEAFF. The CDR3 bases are TGCGCCAGCAGCTTGGCCGGAGTTGGGACTGAAGCTTTCTTT.

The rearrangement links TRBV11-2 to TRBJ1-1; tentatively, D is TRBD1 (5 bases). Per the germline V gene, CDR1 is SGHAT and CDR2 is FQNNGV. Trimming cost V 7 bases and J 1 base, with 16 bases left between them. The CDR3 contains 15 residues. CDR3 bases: TGTGCCAGCACCCAGAGAGAGGGGACGAACACTGAAGCTTTCTTT. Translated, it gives CASTQREGTNTEAFF. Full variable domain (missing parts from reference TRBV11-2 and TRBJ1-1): EAGVAQSPRYKIIEKRQSVAFWCNPISGHATLYWYQQILGQGPKLLIQFQNNGVVDDSQLPKDRFSAERLKGVDSTLKIQPAKLEDSAVYLCASTQREGTNTEAFFGQGTRLTVV.

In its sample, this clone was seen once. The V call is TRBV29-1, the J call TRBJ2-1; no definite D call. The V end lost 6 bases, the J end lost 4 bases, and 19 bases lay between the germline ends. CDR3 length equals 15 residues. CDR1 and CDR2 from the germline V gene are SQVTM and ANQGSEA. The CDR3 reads CSVQLTHQYYNEQFF. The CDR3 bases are TGCAGCGTACAACTAACCCATCAATATTACAATGAGCAGTTCTTC.

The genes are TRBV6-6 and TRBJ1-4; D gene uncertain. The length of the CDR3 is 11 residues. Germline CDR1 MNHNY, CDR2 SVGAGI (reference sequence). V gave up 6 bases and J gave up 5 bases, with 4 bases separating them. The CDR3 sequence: CASRQNEKLFF. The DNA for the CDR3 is TGTGCCAGCAGACAAAATGAAAAACTGTTTTTT.

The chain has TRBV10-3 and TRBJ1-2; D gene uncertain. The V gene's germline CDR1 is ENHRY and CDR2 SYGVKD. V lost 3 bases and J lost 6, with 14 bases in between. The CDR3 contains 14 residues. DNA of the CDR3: TGTGCCATCAGTGACTCAGGACTGGGAAATGGCTACACCTTC. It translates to CAISDSGLGNGYTF.

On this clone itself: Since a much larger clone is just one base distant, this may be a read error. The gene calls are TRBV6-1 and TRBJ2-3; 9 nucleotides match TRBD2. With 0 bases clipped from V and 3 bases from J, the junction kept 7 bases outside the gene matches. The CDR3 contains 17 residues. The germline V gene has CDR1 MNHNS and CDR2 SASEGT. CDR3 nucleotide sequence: TGTGCCAGCAGTGAAGCACGGGCGGGAGGGTCGACAGATACGCAGTATTTT. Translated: CASSEARAGGSTDTQYF.

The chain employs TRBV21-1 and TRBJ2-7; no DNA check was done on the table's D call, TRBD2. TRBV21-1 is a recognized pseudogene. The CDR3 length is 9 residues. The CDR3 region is CARRNEQYF. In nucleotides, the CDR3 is TGTGCCAGGCGGAACGAGCAGTACTTC.

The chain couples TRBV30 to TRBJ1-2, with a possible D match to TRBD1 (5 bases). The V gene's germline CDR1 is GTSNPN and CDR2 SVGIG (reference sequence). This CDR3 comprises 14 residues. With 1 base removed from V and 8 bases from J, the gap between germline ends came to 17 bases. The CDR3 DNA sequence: TGTGCCTGGAGTGGCGGTCAGGGCCGACAGGGCTACACCTTC. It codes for CAWSGGQGRQGYTF.

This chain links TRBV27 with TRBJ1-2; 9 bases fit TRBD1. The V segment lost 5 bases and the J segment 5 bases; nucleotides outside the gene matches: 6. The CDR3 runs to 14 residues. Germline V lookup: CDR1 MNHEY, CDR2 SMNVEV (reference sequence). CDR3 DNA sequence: TGTGCCAGCAGTCTGACAGGGGGAACGTATGGCTACACCTTC. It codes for CASSLTGGTYGYTF.

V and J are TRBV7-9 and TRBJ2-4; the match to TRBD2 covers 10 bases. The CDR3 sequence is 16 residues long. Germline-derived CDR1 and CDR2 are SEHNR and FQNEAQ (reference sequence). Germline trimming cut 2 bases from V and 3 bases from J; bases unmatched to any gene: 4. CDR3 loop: CASSLWLAGVKNIQYF. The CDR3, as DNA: TGTGCCAGCAGCTTATGGCTAGCGGGAGTCAAAAACATTCAGTACTTC.

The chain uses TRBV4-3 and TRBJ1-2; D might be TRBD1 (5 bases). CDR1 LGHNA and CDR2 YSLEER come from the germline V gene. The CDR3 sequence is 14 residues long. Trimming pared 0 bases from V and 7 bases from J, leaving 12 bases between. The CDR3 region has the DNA TGCGCCAGCAGCCAAGACGGCGGGGACGGTGGCTACACCTTC. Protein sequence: CASSQDGGDGGYTF.

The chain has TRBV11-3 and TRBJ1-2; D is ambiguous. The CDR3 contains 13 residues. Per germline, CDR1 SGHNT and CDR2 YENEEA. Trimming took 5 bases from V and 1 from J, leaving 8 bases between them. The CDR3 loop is CASSPELNYGYTF. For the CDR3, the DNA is TGTGCCAGCAGCCCAGAGCTTAACTATGGCTACACCTTC.

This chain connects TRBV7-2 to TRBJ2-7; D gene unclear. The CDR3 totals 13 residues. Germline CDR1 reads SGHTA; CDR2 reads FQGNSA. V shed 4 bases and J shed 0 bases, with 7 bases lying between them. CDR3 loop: CASSSRNSYEQYF. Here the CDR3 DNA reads TGTGCCAGCAGCTCCCGTAACTCCTACGAGCAGTACTTC.